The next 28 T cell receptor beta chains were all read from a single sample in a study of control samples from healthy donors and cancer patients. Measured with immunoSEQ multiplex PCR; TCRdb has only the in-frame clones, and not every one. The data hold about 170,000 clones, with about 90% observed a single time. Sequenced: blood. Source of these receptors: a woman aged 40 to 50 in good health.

CDR3 DNA: TGCGCCAGCTCCCTGGGACTATCAGTAACCACAGATACGCAGTATTTT. This codes for CASSLGLSVTTDTQYF. This chain connects TRBV10-2 to TRBJ2-3, with 7 positions matching TRBD2. The CDR3 consists of 16 residues. Germline CDR1 is WSHSY and CDR2 is SAAADI. The junction had 13 bases not matched to a gene; V was cut back by 8 bases and J by 2 bases.

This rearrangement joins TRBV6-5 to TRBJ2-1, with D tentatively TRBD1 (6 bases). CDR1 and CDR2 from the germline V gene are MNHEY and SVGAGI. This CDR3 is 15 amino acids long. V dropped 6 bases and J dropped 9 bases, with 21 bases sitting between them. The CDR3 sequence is CASRKGVRQWLEQFF. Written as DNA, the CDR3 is TGTGCCAGCAGAAAGGGGGTCAGGCAATGGCTTGAGCAGTTCTTC.

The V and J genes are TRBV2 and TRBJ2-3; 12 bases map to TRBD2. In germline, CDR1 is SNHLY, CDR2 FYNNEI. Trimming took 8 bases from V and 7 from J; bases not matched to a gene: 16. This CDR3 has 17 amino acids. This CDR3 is CASDGTSGPRGLNTQYF. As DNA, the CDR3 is TGTGCCAGCGACGGGACTAGCGGGCCTCGGGGCCTGAATACGCAGTATTTT.

CDR3 sequence: CASSSQGKETQYF. The CDR3 nucleotides read TGCGCCAGCAGCTCACAGGGAAAAGAGACCCAGTACTTC. The chain combines TRBV5-1 with TRBJ2-5; maybe TRBD1 (6 bases). V lost 3 bases and J lost 3, with 9 bases in between. CDR1 SGHRS and CDR2 YFSETQ come from the germline V gene. CDR3 size: 13 residues.

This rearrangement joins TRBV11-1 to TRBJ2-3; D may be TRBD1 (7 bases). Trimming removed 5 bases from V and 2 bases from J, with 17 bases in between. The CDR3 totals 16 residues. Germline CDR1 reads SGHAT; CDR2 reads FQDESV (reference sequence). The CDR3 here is CASSMEGQTYTDTQYF. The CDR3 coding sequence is TGTGCCAGCAGCATGGAGGGACAGACTTACACAGATACGCAGTATTTT.

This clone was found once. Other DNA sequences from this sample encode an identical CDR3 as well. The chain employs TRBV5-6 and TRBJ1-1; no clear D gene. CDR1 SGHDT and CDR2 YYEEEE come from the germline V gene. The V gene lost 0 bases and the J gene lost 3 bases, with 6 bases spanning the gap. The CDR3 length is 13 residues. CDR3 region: CASSLARDTEAFF. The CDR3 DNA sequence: TGTGCCAGCAGCTTGGCTCGAGACACTGAAGCTTTCTTT.

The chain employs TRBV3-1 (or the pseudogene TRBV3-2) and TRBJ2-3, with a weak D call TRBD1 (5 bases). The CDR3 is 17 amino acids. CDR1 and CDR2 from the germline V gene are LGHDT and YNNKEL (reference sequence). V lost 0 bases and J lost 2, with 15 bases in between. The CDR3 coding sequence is TGTGCCAGCAGCCAAGATATTCCGGACATAACCACAGATACGCAGTATTTT. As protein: CASSQDIPDITTDTQYF.

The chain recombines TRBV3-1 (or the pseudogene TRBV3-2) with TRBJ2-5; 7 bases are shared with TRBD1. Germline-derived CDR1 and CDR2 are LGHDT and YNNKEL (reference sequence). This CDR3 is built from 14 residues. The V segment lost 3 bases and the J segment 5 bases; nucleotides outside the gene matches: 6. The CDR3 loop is CASSQSGGKETQYF. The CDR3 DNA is TGTGCCAGCAGCCAGTCAGGGGGTAAGGAGACCCAGTACTTC.

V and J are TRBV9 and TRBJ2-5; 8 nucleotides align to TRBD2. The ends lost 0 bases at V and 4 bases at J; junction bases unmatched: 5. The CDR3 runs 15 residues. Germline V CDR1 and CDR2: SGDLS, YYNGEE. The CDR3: CASSVAGGPGETQYF. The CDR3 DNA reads TGTGCCAGCAGCGTAGCGGGGGGGCCGGGAGAGACCCAGTACTTC. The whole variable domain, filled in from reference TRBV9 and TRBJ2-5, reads DSGVTQTPKHLITATGQRVTLRCSPRSGDLSVYWYQQSLDQGLQFLIQYYNGEERAKGNILERFSAQQFPDLHSELNLSSLELGDSALYFCASSVAGGPGETQYFGPGTRLLVL.

The CDR3 is CASRIRPSGNEKLFF. The CDR3 coding sequence is TGTGCCAGCAGGATCAGACCCAGTGGTAATGAAAAACTGTTTTTT. J is TRBJ1-4 and V is TRBV11-3; unclear D gene. Trimming shortened V by 6 bases and J by 4 bases, and 15 bases separated the two germline ends. Germline V lookup: CDR1 SGHNT, CDR2 YENEEA. The CDR3 runs to 15 residues.

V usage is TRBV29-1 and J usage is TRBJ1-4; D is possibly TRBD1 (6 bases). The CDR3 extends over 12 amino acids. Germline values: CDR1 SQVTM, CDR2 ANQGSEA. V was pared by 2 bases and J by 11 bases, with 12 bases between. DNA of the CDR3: TGCAGCGTTGAAATAACAGGGATGAAACTGTTTTTT. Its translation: CSVEITGMKLFF.

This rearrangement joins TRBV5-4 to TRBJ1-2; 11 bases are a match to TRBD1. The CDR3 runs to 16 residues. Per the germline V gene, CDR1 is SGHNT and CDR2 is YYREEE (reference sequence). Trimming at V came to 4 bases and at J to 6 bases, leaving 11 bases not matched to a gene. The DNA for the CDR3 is TGTGCCAGCAGCGTCTACCCCGGGACAGGGGGAGATGGCTACACCTTC. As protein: CASSVYPGTGGDGYTF.

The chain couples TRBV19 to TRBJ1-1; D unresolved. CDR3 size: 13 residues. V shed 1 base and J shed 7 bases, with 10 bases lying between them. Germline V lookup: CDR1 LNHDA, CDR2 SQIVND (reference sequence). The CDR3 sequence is CASSIGPDLEAFF. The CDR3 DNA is TGTGCCAGTAGTATAGGGCCCGATCTTGAAGCTTTCTTT.

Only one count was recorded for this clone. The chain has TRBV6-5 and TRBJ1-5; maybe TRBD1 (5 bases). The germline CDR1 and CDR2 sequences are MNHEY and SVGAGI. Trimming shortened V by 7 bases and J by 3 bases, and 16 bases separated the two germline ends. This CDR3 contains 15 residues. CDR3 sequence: CASNPWQGDNQPQHF. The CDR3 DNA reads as TGTGCCAGCAACCCATGGCAGGGCGACAATCAGCCCCAGCATTTT.

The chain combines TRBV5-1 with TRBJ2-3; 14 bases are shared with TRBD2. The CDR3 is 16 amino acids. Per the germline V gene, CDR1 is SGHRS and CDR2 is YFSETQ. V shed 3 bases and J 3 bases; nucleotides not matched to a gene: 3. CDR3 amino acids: CASSSGTSGGTDTQYF. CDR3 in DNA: TGCGCCAGCAGCTCCGGGACTAGCGGGGGTACAGATACGCAGTATTTT.

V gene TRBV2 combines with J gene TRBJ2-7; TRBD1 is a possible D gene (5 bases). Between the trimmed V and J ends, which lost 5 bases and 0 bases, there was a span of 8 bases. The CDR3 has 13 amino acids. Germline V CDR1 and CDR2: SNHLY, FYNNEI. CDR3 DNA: TGTGCCAGCAGTACTACAGGCTCCTACGAGCAGTACTTC. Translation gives CASSTTGSYEQYF.

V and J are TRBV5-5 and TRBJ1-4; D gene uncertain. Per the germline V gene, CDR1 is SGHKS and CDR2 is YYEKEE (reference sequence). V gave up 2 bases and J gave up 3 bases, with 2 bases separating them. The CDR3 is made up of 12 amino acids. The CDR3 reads CASSFPNEKLFF. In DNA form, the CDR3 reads TGTGCCAGCAGCTTTCCTAATGAAAAACTGTTTTTT.

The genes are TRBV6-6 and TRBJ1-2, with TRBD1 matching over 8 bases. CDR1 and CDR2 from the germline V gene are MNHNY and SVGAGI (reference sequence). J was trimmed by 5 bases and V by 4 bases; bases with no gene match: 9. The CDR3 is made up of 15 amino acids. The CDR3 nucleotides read TGTGCCAGCAGTTCTGCCGGGACAGGAAATTATGGCTACACCTTC. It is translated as CASSSAGTGNYGYTF.

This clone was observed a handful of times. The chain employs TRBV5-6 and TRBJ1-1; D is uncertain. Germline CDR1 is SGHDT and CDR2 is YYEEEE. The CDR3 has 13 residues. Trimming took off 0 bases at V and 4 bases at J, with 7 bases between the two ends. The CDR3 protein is CASSLAAATEAFF. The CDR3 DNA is TGTGCCAGCAGCTTGGCGGCAGCCACTGAAGCTTTCTTT.

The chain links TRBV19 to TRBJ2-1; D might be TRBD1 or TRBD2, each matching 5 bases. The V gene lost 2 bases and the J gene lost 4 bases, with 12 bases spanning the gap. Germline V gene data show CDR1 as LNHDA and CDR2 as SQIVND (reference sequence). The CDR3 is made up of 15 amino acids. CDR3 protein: CASSITRDEYNEQFF. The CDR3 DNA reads TGTGCCAGTAGTATAACGAGGGACGAATACAATGAGCAGTTCTTC.

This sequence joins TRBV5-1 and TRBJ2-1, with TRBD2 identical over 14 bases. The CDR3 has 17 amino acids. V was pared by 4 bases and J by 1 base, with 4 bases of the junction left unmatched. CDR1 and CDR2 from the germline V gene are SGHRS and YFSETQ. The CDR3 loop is CASSHGLAGGSYNEQFF. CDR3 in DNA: TGCGCCAGCAGCCACGGACTAGCGGGGGGTTCCTACAATGAGCAGTTCTTC.

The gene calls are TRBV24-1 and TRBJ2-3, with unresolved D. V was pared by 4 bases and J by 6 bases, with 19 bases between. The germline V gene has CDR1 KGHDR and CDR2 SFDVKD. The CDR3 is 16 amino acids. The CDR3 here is CATSDPRPPFEDTQYF. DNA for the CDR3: TGTGCCACCAGTGACCCCCGGCCCCCCTTTGAGGATACGCAGTATTTT.

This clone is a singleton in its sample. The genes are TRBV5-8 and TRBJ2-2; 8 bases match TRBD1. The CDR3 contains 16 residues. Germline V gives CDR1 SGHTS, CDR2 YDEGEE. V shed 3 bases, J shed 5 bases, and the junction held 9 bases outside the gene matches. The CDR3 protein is CASSSPQGAGTGELFF. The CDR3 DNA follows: TGTGCCAGCAGCTCACCTCAGGGGGCAGGGACCGGGGAGCTGTTTTTT.

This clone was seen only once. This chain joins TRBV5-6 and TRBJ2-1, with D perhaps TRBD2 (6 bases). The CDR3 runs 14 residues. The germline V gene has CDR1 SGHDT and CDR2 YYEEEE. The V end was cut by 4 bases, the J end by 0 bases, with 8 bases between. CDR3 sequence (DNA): TGTGCCAGCAGCCCGGGACTCTCCTACAATGAGCAGTTCTTC. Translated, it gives CASSPGLSYNEQFF.

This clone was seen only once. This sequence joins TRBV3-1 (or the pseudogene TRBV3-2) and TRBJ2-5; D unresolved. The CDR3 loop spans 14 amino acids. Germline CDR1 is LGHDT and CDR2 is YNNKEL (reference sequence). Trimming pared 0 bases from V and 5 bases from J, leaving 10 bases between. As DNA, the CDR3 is TGTGCCAGCAGCCAAGATCGGGCGAGGGAGACCCAGTACTTC. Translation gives CASSQDRARETQYF.

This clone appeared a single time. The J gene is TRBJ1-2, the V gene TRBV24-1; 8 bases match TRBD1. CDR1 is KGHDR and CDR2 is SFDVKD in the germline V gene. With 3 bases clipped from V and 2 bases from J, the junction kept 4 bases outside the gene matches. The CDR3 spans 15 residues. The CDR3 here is CATSDPRTGNYGYTF. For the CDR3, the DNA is TGTGCCACCAGTGATCCCCGGACAGGGAACTATGGCTACACCTTC.

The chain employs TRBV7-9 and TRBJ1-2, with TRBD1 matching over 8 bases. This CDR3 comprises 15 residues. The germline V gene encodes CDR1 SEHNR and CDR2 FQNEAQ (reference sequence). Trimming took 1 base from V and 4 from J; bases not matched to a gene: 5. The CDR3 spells CASSLERGQGYGYTF. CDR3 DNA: TGTGCCAGCAGCTTAGAACGAGGACAGGGCTATGGCTACACCTTC.

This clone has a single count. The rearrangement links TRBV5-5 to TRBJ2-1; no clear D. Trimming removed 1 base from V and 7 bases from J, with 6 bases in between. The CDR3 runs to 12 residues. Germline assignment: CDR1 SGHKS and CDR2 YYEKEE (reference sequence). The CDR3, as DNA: TGTGCCAGCAGCTTGTCGGCTAATGAGCAGTTCTTC. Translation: CASSLSANEQFF.